Described below is a single T cell receptor beta chain sequence and its context. The data belong to a study of T cells in severe cutaneous drug reactions. The iRepertoire multiplex PCR system with TCR subtype-specific primers built both bulk and single-cell libraries. TCRdb processed the multiplex PCR reads again and assigns one entry to each CDR3 protein, with no DNA. The sample's table shows about 9,600 distinct CDR3 sequences. Sequenced patients had Stevens-Johnson syndrome or toxic epidermal necrolysis caused by carbamazepine. The CDR3 is 13 amino acids. Per germline, CDR1 SQVTM and CDR2 ANQGSEA. This TCR was sampled from a human donor with Stevens-Johnson syndrome, a severe cutaneous drug reaction. The V and J genes are TRBV29-1 and TRBJ2-7; with no DNA, the TCRdb D assignment of TRBD1 cannot be verified. The sequenced sample was cells from a skin blister. The chain's CDR3 is CSVLTGEEYEQYF.